The rows below give T cell receptor beta chains drawn from one sample of a study of Ad26.COV2.S vaccination and SARS-CoV-2 variants. Measured with immunoSEQ multiplex PCR; TCRdb has only the in-frame clones, and not every one. There are hundreds of thousands of clones in the sample; about 89% occur only once, and approximately 5% lies in the top ten. The sample here was peripheral blood, taken in a trial of Ad26.COV2.S vaccine versus placebo. The receptor source for this set is a person between 18 and 59 years old who received the Ad26.COV2.S COVID-19 vaccine or a placebo. The CDR3 runs from the conserved cysteine through the conserved F or W. The D gene is left open where the match is weak. The size entry is marked missing in some rows and otherwise reads once, few, many or a size class.

V	D	size	J	CDR3	DNA
TRBV28	-	once	TRBJ1-6	CASSLGQPWTPLHF	TGTGCCAGCAGTTTAGGTCAGCCGTGGACACCCCTCCACTTT
TRBV7-2	TRBD1	-	TRBJ2-3	CASSLAGTGYTDTQYF	TGTGCCAGCAGCTTAGCCGGGACAGGGTACACAGATACGCAGTATTTT
TRBV7-9	-	-	TRBJ1-5	CASSLAVQRPPRQPQHF	TGTGCCAGCAGCTTAGCTGTACAGCGGCCCCCGCGACAGCCCCAGCATTTT
TRBV21-1	-	once	TRBJ2-7	CASPGGKTQSSYEQYF	TGTGCCAGCCCCGGGGGAAAAACCCAGAGCTCCTACGAGCAGTACTTC
TRBV28	TRBD2	once	TRBJ2-5	CASNPAGDQETQYF	TGTGCCAGCAATCCAGCGGGAGATCAAGAGACCCAGTACTTC
TRBV7-3	TRBD2	-	TRBJ2-1	CASSEPGLGSQEQFF	TGTGCCAGCAGCGAGCCGGGACTAGGTTCCCAAGAGCAGTTCTTC
TRBV7-2	TRBD2	-	TRBJ2-1	CASSAGLAGGLWYNEQFF	TGTGCCAGCAGCGCGGGACTAGCGGGAGGGCTCTGGTACAATGAGCAGTTCTTC
TRBV6-2/TRBV6-3	-	-	TRBJ1-5	CASSYAGGEVDRPQHF	TGTGCCAGCAGTTACGCGGGGGGGGAGGTGGATCGGCCCCAGCATTTT
TRBV18	-	-	TRBJ1-5	CASSPGDSNQPQHF	TGTGCCAGCTCACCTGGGGATAGCAATCAGCCCCAGCATTTT
TRBV9	-	many	TRBJ2-2	CASSVDLTNTGELFF	TGTGCCAGCAGCGTAGACCTTACAAACACCGGGGAGCTGTTTTTT
TRBV6-2/TRBV6-3	-	-	TRBJ1-5	CASSYGDGQNQPQHF	TGTGCCAGCAGTTACGGTGACGGGCAAAATCAGCCCCAGCATTTT
TRBV10-1	TRBD1	-	TRBJ2-1	CASSMGADRGQFF	TGCGCCAGCAGTATGGGGGCCGACAGGGGTCAATTCTTC
TRBV6-2/TRBV6-3	-	-	TRBJ1-5	CASSNQEGNQPQHF	TGTGCCAGCAGTAACCAGGAGGGGAATCAGCCCCAGCATTTT
TRBV5-1	TRBD1	-	TRBJ2-1	CASSGGQGFRNEQFF	TGCGCCAGCAGCGGTGGACAGGGGTTTAGGAATGAGCAGTTCTTC
TRBV18	TRBD1	-	TRBJ2-3	CASSHRDRYTDTQYF	TGTGCCAGCTCACACCGGGACAGGTACACAGATACGCAGTATTTT
TRBV4-3	-	-	TRBJ1-2	CASSQVGAGSYTF	TGCGCCAGCAGCCAAGTGGGGGCAGGGTCTTACACCTTC
TRBV5-1	-	once	TRBJ2-1	CATTTADNEQFF	TGCGCCACCACAACCGCGGACAATGAGCAGTTCTTC
TRBV13	TRBD2	once	TRBJ2-7	CASSTLAGANEQYF	TGTGCCAGCAGCACCTTAGCGGGAGCTAACGAGCAGTACTTC
TRBV3-1/TRBV3-2	-	once	TRBJ2-7	CASSPLPAYSYEQYF	TGTGCCAGCAGCCCCTTGCCGGCTTACTCCTACGAGCAGTACTTC
TRBV19	-	once	TRBJ2-5	CASSMDSLQETQYF	TGTGCCAGTAGTATGGACAGTCTCCAAGAGACCCAGTACTTC
TRBV7-2	-	-	TRBJ2-5	CASSLAGVGETQYF	TGTGCCAGCAGCTTAGCGGGGGTAGGAGAGACCCAGTACTTC
TRBV4-2	-	-	TRBJ1-5	CASSQERQGLVPQHF	TGTGCCAGCAGCCAAGAGCGCCAGGGCCTTGTGCCCCAGCATTTT
TRBV28	-	-	TRBJ1-5	CASSLLDRNNQPQHF	TGTGCCAGCAGTTTATTGGACAGAAATAATCAGCCCCAGCATTTT
TRBV12-5	-	-	TRBJ1-4	CASGLTAEDEKLFF	TGTGCTAGTGGTTTGACAGCGGAAGATGAAAAACTGTTTTTT
TRBV12-3/TRBV12-4	-	once	TRBJ1-5	CASSGGRNQPQHF	TGTGCCAGCAGCGGCGGGAGAAATCAGCCCCAGCATTTT